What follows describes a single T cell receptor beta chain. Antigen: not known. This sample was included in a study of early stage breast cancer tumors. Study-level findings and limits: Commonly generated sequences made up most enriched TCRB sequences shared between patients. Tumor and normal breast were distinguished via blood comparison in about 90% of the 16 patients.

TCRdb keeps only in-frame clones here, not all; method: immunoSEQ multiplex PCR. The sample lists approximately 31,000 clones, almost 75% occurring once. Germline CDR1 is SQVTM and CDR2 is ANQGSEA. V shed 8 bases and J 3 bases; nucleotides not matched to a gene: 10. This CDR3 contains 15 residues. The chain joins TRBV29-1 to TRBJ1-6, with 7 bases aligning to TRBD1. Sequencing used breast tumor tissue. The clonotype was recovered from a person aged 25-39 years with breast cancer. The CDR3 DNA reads TGCAGCATTATGACAGGGACGGGCTATAATTCACCCCTCCACTTT. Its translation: CSIMTGTGYNSPLHF.